Presented here are 12 T cell receptor beta chains from one specimen sequenced in a study of a mutant IDH1 vaccine in newly diagnosed glioma. Time point reported: week 11, during vaccination. The investigators gave 300 ug of mutant IDH1 20-mer peptide in each vaccine dose, together with topical imiquimod. Profiling relied on immunoSEQ multiplex PCR, and the TCRdb table lists in-frame clones only, not all of them. The sample shows some 23,000 clones, less than 85% of them seen only once. These receptors are not linked to any known antigen. Sequences were derived from peripheral blood mononuclear cells (PBMCs), sampled from a glioma patient whose treatment included an IDH1 peptide vaccine. The receptor set was obtained from a man younger than 35 with glioma. Some clones in this sample may be carry-over from other donors' samples.

This chain connects TRBV6-5 to TRBJ2-7; D is perhaps TRBD2 (6 bases). Trimming shortened V by 0 bases and J by 2 bases, and 11 bases separated the two germline ends. The germline V gene encodes CDR1 MNHEY and CDR2 SVGAGI. The CDR3 sequence is 15 residues long. The CDR3 spells CASSYSWRGAYEQYF. Written as DNA, the CDR3 is TGTGCCAGCAGTTACTCTTGGCGGGGAGCCTACGAGCAGTACTTC.

The chain links TRBV7-9 to TRBJ2-1, with TRBD2 matching 11 bases. Trimming cost V 5 bases and J 8 bases; bases outside gene matches: 11. This CDR3 spans 16 amino acids. Germline values: CDR1 SEHNR, CDR2 FQNEAQ (reference sequence). The CDR3 loop is CASSSSGGAGLDEQFF. CDR3 nucleotides: TGTGCCAGCAGCAGTAGCGGGGGGGCCGGTTTGGATGAGCAGTTCTTC.

This clone has a single count. The V gene is TRBV7-2, the J gene TRBJ1-4; no clear D gene. CDR3 length equals 13 residues. Trimming stripped 2 bases from V and 8 bases from J, with 9 bases between. The germline V gene has CDR1 SGHTA and CDR2 FQGNSA. The CDR3 is CASSLQPGEKLFF. The DNA of the CDR3 is TGTGCCAGCAGCTTACAACCGGGGGAAAAACTGTTTTTT.

In this sample, this clone turned up a few times. This chain links TRBV15 with TRBJ2-1; 9 nucleotides line up with TRBD2. The CDR3 loop spans 17 amino acids. Germline-derived CDR1 and CDR2 are LNHNV and YYDKDF (reference sequence). After removal of 2 bases from V and 4 bases from J, the junction contained 9 bases not matched to a gene. CDR3 in amino acids: CATSRQASGVSYNEQFF. CDR3 coding DNA: TGTGCCACCAGCAGACAAGCTAGCGGGGTTTCTTACAATGAGCAGTTCTTC.

V is TRBV4-1 and J is TRBJ2-1; 9 nucleotides agree with TRBD2. CDR1 is MGHRA, CDR2 YSYEKL, per germline. V trimming: 1 base; J trimming: 4 bases; junction bases outside the gene matches: 5. CDR3 length equals 16 residues. The DNA of the CDR3 is TGCGCCAGCAGCCAAGCACTAGCGGGCTCTTACAATGAGCAGTTCTTC. Its translation is CASSQALAGSYNEQFF.

The CDR3 nucleotides read TGCGCCAGCAGCGCTACGGACTACTTGTCCTACAATGAGCAGTTCTTC. This sequence encodes CASSATDYLSYNEQFF. This sequence joins TRBV5-1 and TRBJ2-1; TRBD2 might be the D (6 bases). CDR3 length: 16 amino acids. Germline CDR1 and CDR2: SGHRS and YFSETQ. Trimming shortened V by 4 bases and J by 1 base, and 15 bases separated the two germline ends.

This clone was detected only a few times. The chain uses TRBV5-1 and TRBJ1-1, with TRBD1 as a possible D gene (5 bases). This CDR3 region has 17 residues. The germline V gene encodes CDR1 SGHRS and CDR2 YFSETQ. V lost 0 bases and J 1 base, leaving 16 bases between the germline ends. The CDR3 sequence is CASSLGGRSGANTEAFF. CDR3 bases: TGCGCCAGCAGCTTGGGAGGACGGAGTGGGGCGAACACTGAAGCTTTCTTT.

This clone appeared a single time. This CDR3 reads CSARDLYEQYF. The CDR3 nucleotides are TGCAGTGCTCGGGACTTGTACGAGCAGTACTTC. This chain joins TRBV20-1 and TRBJ2-7; maybe TRBD2 (6 bases). Germline V gene data show CDR1 as DFQATT and CDR2 as SNEGSKA (reference sequence). CDR3 size: 11 residues. V lost 5 bases to trimming and J lost 4 bases, with 9 bases between them.

The V and J genes are TRBV29-1 and TRBJ2-7; tentatively, D is TRBD1 (9 bases). Germline V gives CDR1 SQVTM, CDR2 ANQGSEA. The CDR3 runs to 13 residues. V lost 6 bases and J lost 7, with 19 bases in between. The CDR3 DNA reads as TGCAGCGTCGCGACAGGGGGGACTAGGGAGCAGTACTTC. Translation gives CSVATGGTREQYF.

V usage is TRBV7-2 and J usage is TRBJ2-2; unclear D gene. The CDR3 has 15 amino acids. Per the germline V gene, CDR1 is SGHTA and CDR2 is FQGNSA. The V and J ends lost 0 bases and 0 bases respectively, with 5 bases between them. CDR3 coding DNA: TGTGCCAGCAGCTTAGCGGCAACGAACACCGGGGAGCTGTTTTTT. Encoded protein: CASSLAATNTGELFF.

The chain couples TRBV10-3 to TRBJ2-2; TRBD1 matches 8 bases. CDR3 size: 13 residues. The junction had 0 bases not matched to a gene; V was cut back by 9 bases and J by 0 bases. The V gene's germline CDR1 is ENHRY and CDR2 SYGVKD. CDR3 nucleotides: TGTGCCATACAGGGGGCGAACACCGGGGAGCTGTTTTTT. Translation: CAIQGANTGELFF.

The chain recombines TRBV29-1 with TRBJ2-1; possibly TRBD1 for D (6 bases). The ends were cut back, 6 bases at V and 5 bases at J, with 14 bases in the middle. CDR3 size: 13 residues. CDR1 and CDR2 (germline): SQVTM, ANQGSEA. CDR3: CSVPRGPNNEQFF. In DNA form, the CDR3 reads TGCAGCGTCCCCAGGGGCCCTAACAATGAGCAGTTCTTC.